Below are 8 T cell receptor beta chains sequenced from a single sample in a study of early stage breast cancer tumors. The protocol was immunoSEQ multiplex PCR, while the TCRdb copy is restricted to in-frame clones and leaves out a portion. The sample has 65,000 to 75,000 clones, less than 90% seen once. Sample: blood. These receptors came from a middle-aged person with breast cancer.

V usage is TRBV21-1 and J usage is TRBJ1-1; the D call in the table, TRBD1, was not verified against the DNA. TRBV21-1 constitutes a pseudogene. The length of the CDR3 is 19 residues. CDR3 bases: TGTGCCAGCAGCAAAGCGCTTTGGGACAGCCAAAACATGAACACTGAAGCTTTCTTT. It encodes CASSKALWDSQNMNTEAFF.

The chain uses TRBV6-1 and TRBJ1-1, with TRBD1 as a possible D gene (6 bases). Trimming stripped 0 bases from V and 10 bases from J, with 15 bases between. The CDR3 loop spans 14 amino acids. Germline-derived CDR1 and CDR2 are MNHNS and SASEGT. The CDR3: CASSEAPDRWRAFF. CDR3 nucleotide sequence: TGTGCCAGCAGTGAAGCCCCAGACAGGTGGAGAGCTTTCTTT.

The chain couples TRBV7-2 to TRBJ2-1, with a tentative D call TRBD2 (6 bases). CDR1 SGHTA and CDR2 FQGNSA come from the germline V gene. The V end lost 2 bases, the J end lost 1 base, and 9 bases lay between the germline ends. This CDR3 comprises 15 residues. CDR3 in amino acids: CASSLTGLSYNEQFF. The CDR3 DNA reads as TGTGCCAGCAGCTTAACGGGACTTTCCTACAATGAGCAGTTCTTC.

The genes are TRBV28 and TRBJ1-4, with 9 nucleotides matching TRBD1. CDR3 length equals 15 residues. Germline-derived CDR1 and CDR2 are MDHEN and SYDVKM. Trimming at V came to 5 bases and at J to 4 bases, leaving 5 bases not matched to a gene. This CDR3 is CASSTGGANNEKLFF. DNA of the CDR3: TGTGCCAGCAGTACAGGGGGCGCCAATAATGAAAAACTGTTTTTT.

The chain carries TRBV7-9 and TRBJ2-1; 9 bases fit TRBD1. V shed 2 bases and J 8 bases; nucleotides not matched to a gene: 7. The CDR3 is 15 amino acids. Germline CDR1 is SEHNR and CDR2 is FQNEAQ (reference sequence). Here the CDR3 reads CASSLSTGGADEQFF. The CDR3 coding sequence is TGTGCCAGCAGCTTATCGACAGGGGGGGCGGATGAGCAGTTCTTC.

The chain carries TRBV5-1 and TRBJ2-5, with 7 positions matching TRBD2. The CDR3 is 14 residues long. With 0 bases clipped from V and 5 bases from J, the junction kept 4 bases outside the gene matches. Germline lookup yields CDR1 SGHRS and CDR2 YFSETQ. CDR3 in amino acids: CASSLAMGGETQYF. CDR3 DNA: TGCGCCAGCAGCTTGGCGATGGGAGGGGAGACCCAGTACTTC.

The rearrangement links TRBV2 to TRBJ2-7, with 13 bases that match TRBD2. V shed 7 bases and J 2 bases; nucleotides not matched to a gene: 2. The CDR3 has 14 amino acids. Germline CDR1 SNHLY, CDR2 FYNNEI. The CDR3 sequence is CASTGTSGAYEQYF. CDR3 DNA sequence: TGTGCCAGCACCGGGACTAGCGGGGCCTACGAGCAGTACTTC.

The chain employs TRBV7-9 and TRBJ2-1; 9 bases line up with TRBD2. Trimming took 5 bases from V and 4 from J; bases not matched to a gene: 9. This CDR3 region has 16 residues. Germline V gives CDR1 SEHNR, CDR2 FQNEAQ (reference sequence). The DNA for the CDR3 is TGTGCCAGCAGCCTTCCTGCGGGAGGGCCTTACAATGAGCAGTTCTTC. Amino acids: CASSLPAGGPYNEQFF.